The 3 T cell receptor beta chains below were found in one sample sequenced in a study of cytomegalovirus exposure and HLA in healthy donors (dated by TCRdb to the late 2010s). Library construction relied on the immunoSEQ multiplex PCR assay. A mixture of 60 forward primers for TCR Vbeta segments and 13 reverse primers for TCR Jbeta segments was used in the multiplex PCR. TCRdb took this table from immuneACCESS and kept in-frame rearrangements with V and J called. Such tables lack part of the clones; where checked against another copy, unresolved V genes explain under half of the gap, and the rest is unexplained. The sample profile shows over 100,000 clones; more than 75% of them were found once. The ten largest clones capture approximately 12% of the sample. Sequencing was carried out using PBMCs. The receptors were gathered from a woman aged 35 to 49 in good health and CMV-seropositive.

This clone was counted a few times. V and J are TRBV18 and TRBJ1-4; 11 nucleotides agree with TRBD1. This CDR3 comprises 15 residues. V lost 4 bases to trimming and J lost 5 bases; unmatched junction nucleotides: 3. Germline values: CDR1 KGHSH, CDR2 LQKENI. Written as DNA, the CDR3 is TGTGCCAGCTCACAGGACAGGGGGCGAAATGAAAAACTGTTTTTT. It codes for CASSQDRGRNEKLFF.

V and J are TRBV4-1 and TRBJ2-7; D is perhaps TRBD2 (6 bases). This CDR3 has 15 residues. The V and J ends lost 3 bases and 7 bases respectively, with 19 bases between them. Germline V lookup: CDR1 MGHRA, CDR2 YSYEKL. CDR3 protein: CASSHRALLGREQYF. Written as DNA, the CDR3 is TGCGCCAGCAGCCACCGGGCCCTGTTGGGGAGGGAGCAGTACTTC.

The rearrangement links TRBV7-3 to TRBJ1-1; possibly TRBD1 for D (6 bases). CDR3 length: 14 residues. V lost 5 bases and J 0 bases, leaving 10 bases between the germline ends. CDR1 and CDR2 from the germline V gene are SGHTA and FQGTGA. The CDR3 protein is CASSQGGVNTEAFF. CDR3 coding DNA: TGTGCCAGCAGCCAAGGGGGGGTGAACACTGAAGCTTTCTTT.